The 30 T cell receptor beta chains presented below share a single source sample, sequenced in a study of blood T cell repertoires in COVID-19. The method was immunoSEQ multiplex PCR; TCRdb's version includes in-frame clones alone and lacks a portion of them. This table has roughly 380,000 clones, approximately 89% appearing once. Sequencing was done on a sample of peripheral blood. Receptors were obtained from a woman aged 35 to 49 with COVID-19, enrolled during active disease.

This clone was counted a few times. The chain combines TRBV27 with TRBJ2-7, with 8 bases lining up with TRBD1. CDR3 size: 15 residues. The germline V gene encodes CDR1 MNHEY and CDR2 SMNVEV (reference sequence). The trim removed 5 bases at V and 1 base at J, leaving 7 bases unmatched. DNA for the CDR3: TGTGCCAGCAGTGGCTTTCGACAGGGGTCCTACGAGCAGTACTTC. Its translation is CASSGFRQGSYEQYF.

The V gene is TRBV19, the J gene TRBJ1-1; TRBD1 is a possible D gene (6 bases). The V end lost 6 bases, the J end lost 1 base, and 15 bases lay between the germline ends. The germline CDR1 and CDR2 sequences are LNHDA and SQIVND (reference sequence). The CDR3 consists of 15 residues. CDR3 protein: CASSFSWTANTEAFF. CDR3 nucleotides: TGTGCCAGTAGCTTCTCCTGGACAGCGAACACTGAAGCTTTCTTT.

This rearrangement joins TRBV10-3 to TRBJ1-4; no clear D. Germline CDR1 and CDR2: ENHRY and SYGVKD. With 4 bases removed from V and 1 base from J, the gap between germline ends came to 4 bases. The CDR3 has 13 residues. CDR3 nucleotide sequence: TGTGCCATCAGTGCGGGAACTAATGAAAAACTGTTTTTT. Its protein product is CAISAGTNEKLFF.

The count of this clone is one. The V gene is TRBV12-3 or TRBV12-4, the J gene TRBJ2-1, with TRBD1 matching over 7 bases. This CDR3 has 13 amino acids. The V and J ends lost 7 bases and 2 bases, in that order; junction bases with no gene match: 2. CDR3 residues: CASNRGPYNEQFF. The CDR3 DNA is TGTGCCAGCAACAGGGGTCCCTACAATGAGCAGTTCTTC.

The chain is built from TRBV5-4 and TRBJ1-6, with a weak D call TRBD1 (6 bases). Looked up from germline, CDR1 is SGHNT and CDR2 is YYREEE (reference sequence). V lost 4 bases, J lost 7 bases, and 12 bases lay in between. The length of the CDR3 is 14 residues. The CDR3 here is CASSGGQTNSPLHF. CDR3 DNA: TGTGCCAGCAGCGGCGGACAGACAAATTCACCCCTCCACTTT.

The rearrangement joins TRBV6-5 to TRBJ2-1; perhaps TRBD2 as D (6 bases). V was cut by 6 bases and J by 9 bases, with 9 bases left in between. The CDR3 has 11 residues. CDR1 and CDR2 from the germline V gene are MNHEY and SVGAGI. DNA of the CDR3: TGTGCCAGCAGCCACGGGGGTGAGCAGTTCTTC. Protein sequence: CASSHGGEQFF.

The J gene is TRBJ2-1, the V gene TRBV10-1, with 8 bases identical to TRBD2. In germline, CDR1 is WNHNN, CDR2 SYGVQD (reference sequence). This CDR3 is built from 15 residues. Losses at the gene ends were 5 bases for V and 2 bases for J; bases not matched to a gene: 5. The CDR3 coding sequence is TGCGCCAGCAGTCGCGGGGGGCGGCCCTACAATGAGCAGTTCTTC. It yields the protein CASSRGGRPYNEQFF.

The V call is TRBV28, the J call TRBJ1-2; D may be TRBD1 (6 bases). V was trimmed by 3 bases and J by 6 bases, leaving 14 bases between them. Germline V gives CDR1 MDHEN, CDR2 SYDVKM. CDR3 length: 14 amino acids. CDR3: CASSFPGGTNGYTF. The DNA for the CDR3 is TGTGCCAGCAGTTTTCCGGGGGGCACGAATGGCTACACCTTC.

In DNA, the CDR3 is TGTGCCAGCAGCGGTAAGGGGGCGCTTGGTATCCAGACCCAGTACTTC. Its protein product is CASSGKGALGIQTQYF. This chain joins TRBV5-4 and TRBJ2-5; 7 nucleotides line up with TRBD1. This CDR3 has 16 amino acids. Trimming cost V 4 bases and J 6 bases; bases outside gene matches: 15. Germline V gives CDR1 SGHNT, CDR2 YYREEE (reference sequence). The full variable domain, with the rest looked up from reference TRBV5-4 and TRBJ2-5, is ETGVTQSPTHLIKTRGQQVTLRCSSQSGHNTVSWYQQALGQGPQFIFQYYREEENGRGNFPPRFSGLQFPNYSSELNVNALELDDSALYLCASSGKGALGIQTQYFGPGTRLLVL.

Here the CDR3 reads CASSRVDSLNTEAFF. CDR3 in DNA: TGTGCCAGCAGTCGAGTGGACAGCTTGAACACTGAAGCTTTCTTT. The chain uses TRBV4-2 and TRBJ1-1; possibly TRBD1 for D (6 bases). The ends were cut back, 6 bases at V and 0 bases at J, with 14 bases in the middle. CDR1 is LGHNA and CDR2 is YNFKEQ in the germline V gene. The CDR3 loop spans 15 amino acids.

The chain couples TRBV29-1 to TRBJ2-7; D may be TRBD1 (6 bases). The CDR3 runs 13 residues. CDR1 is SQVTM, CDR2 ANQGSEA, per germline. Trimming pared 7 bases from V and 0 bases from J, leaving 13 bases between. CDR3 coding DNA: TGCAGCGCGCGGACAGTGAGCTCCTACGAGCAGTACTTC. Its protein is CSARTVSSYEQYF.

The V and J genes are TRBV7-2 and TRBJ1-5; 9 bases map to TRBD1. In germline, CDR1 is SGHTA, CDR2 FQGNSA. V lost 5 bases and J lost 1; bases outside the gene matches: 6. This CDR3 comprises 16 residues. The CDR3, as DNA: TGTGCCAGCAGCCTTGGGACAGGGAACAGCAATCAGCCCCAGCATTTT. Its protein product is CASSLGTGNSNQPQHF.

The J gene is TRBJ1-1, the V gene TRBV3-1 (or the pseudogene TRBV3-2), with unresolved D. The length of the CDR3 is 14 residues. V lost 1 base and J 1 base, leaving 7 bases between the germline ends. Germline values: CDR1 LGHDT, CDR2 YNNKEL (reference sequence). CDR3 sequence: CASSQVGANTEAFF. CDR3 sequence (DNA): TGTGCCAGCAGCCAAGTCGGAGCGAACACTGAAGCTTTCTTT.

The chain carries TRBV5-1 and TRBJ2-2; the match to TRBD2 covers 7 bases. Germline CDR1 and CDR2: SGHRS and YFSETQ. This CDR3 is built from 15 residues. V was clipped by 4 bases and J by 3 bases; unmatched bases: 6. The CDR3 spells CASSTTSADTGELFF. In DNA form, the CDR3 reads TGCGCCAGCAGCACAACTAGCGCGGACACCGGGGAGCTGTTTTTT.

The gene calls are TRBV4-3 and TRBJ2-3, with 11 bases identical to TRBD2. From germline, CDR1 is LGHNA and CDR2 YSLEER. The CDR3 spans 16 residues. The ends lost 3 bases at V and 4 bases at J; junction bases unmatched: 6. The CDR3 sequence is CASSQLLAGVPDTQYF. The DNA for the CDR3 is TGCGCCAGCAGCCAGTTACTAGCGGGAGTACCAGATACGCAGTATTTT.

The J gene is TRBJ1-3, the V gene TRBV19; D may be TRBD1 (5 bases). With 5 bases removed from V and 2 bases from J, the gap between germline ends came to 16 bases. The CDR3 runs to 16 residues. From germline, CDR1 is LNHDA and CDR2 SQIVND (reference sequence). CDR3 sequence reads: CASSSSRRGAGNTIYF. The CDR3 nucleotides are TGTGCCAGTAGTTCCTCCCGGAGGGGCGCTGGAAACACCATATATTTT.

The CDR3 DNA is TGTGCCAGCAGTCTACTAGCGGGAGGGCCGAATGAGCAGTTCTTC. Its protein product is CASSLLAGGPNEQFF. The V call is TRBV6-2 or TRBV6-3, the J call TRBJ2-1; 13 bases are a match to TRBD2. CDR3 length: 15 residues. Germline lookup yields CDR1 MNHEY and CDR2 SVGEGT. The junction had 5 bases not matched to a gene; V was cut back by 5 bases and J by 7 bases.

The chain combines TRBV30 with TRBJ2-2; no clear D. The CDR3 has 12 amino acids. Trimming removed 0 bases from V and 6 bases from J, with 5 bases in between. From germline, CDR1 is GTSNPN and CDR2 SVGIG (reference sequence). CDR3 sequence reads: CAWSVLPGELFF. CDR3 DNA: TGTGCCTGGAGTGTACTACCCGGGGAGCTGTTTTTT.

J is TRBJ2-2 and V is TRBV6-5, with a weak D call TRBD2 (5 bases). The CDR3 contains 13 residues. Germline CDR1 MNHEY, CDR2 SVGAGI. The V and J ends lost 7 bases and 7 bases respectively, with 13 bases between them. The CDR3 nucleotides are TGTGCCAGCAACACCCGAGAGGGCGGGGAGCTGTTTTTT. Translation: CASNTREGGELFF.

This clone came up once. The V gene is TRBV6-6, the J gene TRBJ1-5; tentative D call: TRBD1 (5 bases). The CDR3 is made up of 15 amino acids. Germline-derived CDR1 and CDR2 are MNHNY and SVGAGI (reference sequence). Trimming left V 3 bases short and J 0 bases short, with 9 bases between. The CDR3 nucleotides read TGTGCCAGCAGTTATTGGGGCAGTAGCAATCAGCCCCAGCATTTT. Translated, it gives CASSYWGSSNQPQHF.

This chain uses TRBV4-3 with TRBJ2-6; no firm D call. The ends were cut back, 6 bases at V and 1 base at J, with 10 bases in the middle. CDR1 and CDR2 (germline): LGHNA, YSLEER. This CDR3 spans 15 amino acids. The CDR3, as DNA: TGCGCCAGCAGTTTCGACTGGTCTGGGGCCAACGTCCTGACTTTC. As protein: CASSFDWSGANVLTF.

This clone was detected many times. This chain joins TRBV5-6 and TRBJ2-7; 9 nucleotides line up with TRBD2. CDR3 length: 16 residues. With 2 bases clipped from V and 2 bases from J, the junction kept 8 bases outside the gene matches. CDR1 SGHDT and CDR2 YYEEEE come from the germline V gene. In nucleotides, the CDR3 is TGTGCCAGCAGCTTTTTATGGACTAGCGAGACCTACGAGCAGTACTTC. It translates to CASSFLWTSETYEQYF.

The chain's CDR3 is CASSTGLAGSGELFF. CDR3 nucleotides: TGTGCCAGCAGCACGGGACTAGCGGGTTCCGGGGAGCTGTTTTTT. V and J are TRBV7-3 and TRBJ2-2; TRBD2 matches at 12 bases. Germline V lookup: CDR1 SGHTA, CDR2 FQGTGA. Losses at the gene ends were 5 bases for V and 6 bases for J; bases not matched to a gene: 4. The CDR3 totals 15 residues.

V is TRBV27 and J is TRBJ1-2; a possible D gene is TRBD1 (6 bases). This CDR3 is built from 15 residues. From germline, CDR1 is MNHEY and CDR2 SMNVEV (reference sequence). V was shortened by 8 bases and J by 0 bases, with 16 bases between the two germline ends. The CDR3 sequence is CASRQRRDTNYGYTF. In nucleotides, the CDR3 is TGTGCCAGCCGACAGCGAAGGGACACTAACTATGGCTACACCTTC.

This rearrangement joins TRBV6-5 to TRBJ2-7; TRBD1 agrees at 7 bases. Germline CDR1 reads MNHEY; CDR2 reads SVGAGI. The ends lost 8 bases at V and 4 bases at J; junction bases unmatched: 11. This CDR3 has 14 residues. The CDR3 bases are TGTGCCAGCCGATCTCGGGACAGCCAGTACGAGCAGTACTTC. Its protein is CASRSRDSQYEQYF.

The chain is built from TRBV5-1 and TRBJ2-1; TRBD2 aligns across 12 bases. Trimming cost V 0 bases and J 0 bases; bases outside gene matches: 13. In germline, CDR1 is SGHRS, CDR2 YFSETQ. This CDR3 spans 21 amino acids. The CDR3 loop reads CASSLARTGLAGPSSYNEQFF. The CDR3 DNA is TGCGCCAGCAGCTTGGCCCGGACCGGACTAGCGGGGCCTAGCTCCTACAATGAGCAGTTCTTC.

The count of this clone is one. CDR3 DNA: TGTGCCAGCAGCCAATCGACTAGCTCCTACGAGCAGTACTTC. This sequence encodes CASSQSTSSYEQYF. The chain carries TRBV4-2 and TRBJ2-7; possible D gene TRBD2, 6 bases. CDR3 size: 14 residues. V lost 2 bases to trimming and J lost 0 bases, with 8 bases between them. The germline V gene has CDR1 LGHNA and CDR2 YNFKEQ.

The chain combines TRBV27 with TRBJ1-6; a weak D match, TRBD1 (5 bases). Trimming took off 2 bases at V and 11 bases at J, with 10 bases between the two ends. The CDR3 has 13 residues. Germline V gives CDR1 MNHEY, CDR2 SMNVEV (reference sequence). The DNA for the CDR3 is TGTGCCAGCAGTTTAAGCCAGGGTACACCCCTCCACTTT. Its translation is CASSLSQGTPLHF.

This clone is a singleton in its sample. The chain couples TRBV6-5 to TRBJ1-5; a possible D gene is TRBD1 (5 bases). V lost 4 bases and J lost 3, with 10 bases in between. Per the germline V gene, CDR1 is MNHEY and CDR2 is SVGAGI. The CDR3 is made up of 14 amino acids. CDR3 sequence reads: CASSLGHSNQPQHF. For the CDR3, the DNA is TGTGCCAGCAGTTTAGGACATTCCAATCAGCCCCAGCATTTT.

V is TRBV13 and J is TRBJ1-3, with unresolved D. Trimming took 1 base from V and 0 from J, leaving 10 bases between them. This CDR3 contains 16 residues. The germline CDR1 and CDR2 sequences are PRHDT and FYEKMQ (reference sequence). For the CDR3, the DNA is TGTGCCAGCAGCTTAGACAGCACCACCTCTGGAAACACCATATATTTT. Its translation is CASSLDSTTSGNTIYF.